A single sample gave rise to the 28 T cell receptor beta chains below, sequenced in a study of T cell responses to AZD1222 COVID-19 vaccine (dated by TCRdb to the early 2020s). Library preparation was by the immunoSEQ multiplex PCR assay. Held by TCRdb, this immuneACCESS table contains in-frame sequences only and omits some clones. Under half of the omission traces to an unresolved V gene where checked; the cause of the rest is unknown. The sample table lists about 48,000 clones, about nine tenths of them with a count of one. The ten largest account for about 5% of the sample. The time point label of this sample denotes: about 28 days (+/-7) after the second vaccine dose. Sequencing used peripheral blood, obtained 28 days after the second AZD1222 dose. These receptors all stem from an adult who received the AZD1222 COVID-19 vaccine.

The V call is TRBV18, the J call TRBJ2-2; tentative D call: TRBD1 (6 bases). Germline V gene lookup returns CDR1 KGHSH and CDR2 LQKENI. The length of the CDR3 is 15 residues. V was cut by 6 bases and J by 3 bases, with 14 bases left in between. CDR3: CASSDRDTHTGELFF. In DNA form, the CDR3 reads TGTGCCAGCTCGGACCGGGACACCCACACCGGGGAGCTGTTTTTT. The whole variable domain, filled in from reference TRBV18 and TRBJ2-2, reads NAGVMQNPRHLVRRRGQEARLRCSPMKGHSHVYWYRQLPEEGLKFMVYLQKENIIDESGMPKERFSAEFPKEGPSILRIQQVVRGDSAAYFCASSDRDTHTGELFFGEGSRLTVL.

The chain recombines TRBV7-9 with TRBJ2-1, with a tentative D call TRBD2 (5 bases). CDR3 length equals 16 residues. V was clipped by 5 bases and J by 9 bases, with 23 bases between them. Germline assignment: CDR1 SEHNR and CDR2 FQNEAQ (reference sequence). The CDR3 bases are TGTGCCAGCAGCATAGTCCTAGCCACCCTGGACGGTGAGCAGTTCTTC. Its translation is CASSIVLATLDGEQFF.

J is TRBJ2-1 and V is TRBV5-8, with unresolved D. The V gene lost 4 bases and the J gene lost 10 bases, with 6 bases spanning the gap. This CDR3 is 10 amino acids long. The germline V gene has CDR1 SGHTS and CDR2 YDEGEE. The CDR3 region is CASSVREQFF. CDR3 bases: TGTGCCAGCAGCGTCCGAGAGCAGTTCTTC.

J is TRBJ2-1 and V is TRBV25-1; D perhaps matches TRBD1 (5 bases). Trimming removed 9 bases at V and 0 bases at J, with 12 bases between. The CDR3 is made up of 14 amino acids. Germline V gene lookup returns CDR1 MGHDK and CDR2 SYGVNS. CDR3 DNA sequence: TGTGCCAGGGGCCAGGGTAGCTCCTACAATGAGCAGTTCTTC. It encodes CARGQGSSYNEQFF. Full variable domain (remainder filled in from reference TRBV25-1 and TRBJ2-1): EADIYQTPRYLVIGTGKKITLECSQTMGHDKMYWYQQDPGMELHLIHYSYGVNSTEKGDLSSESTVSRIRTEHFPLTLESARPSHTSQYLCARGQGSSYNEQFFGPGTRLTVL.

The V and J genes are TRBV3-1 (or the pseudogene TRBV3-2) and TRBJ2-5; 10 nucleotides align to TRBD2. With V trimmed by 4 bases and J by 5 bases, 4 bases remained unmatched. The germline CDR1 and CDR2 sequences are LGHDT and YNNKEL (reference sequence). The CDR3 is 14 residues long. The chain's CDR3 is CASSPGTSAETQYF. The CDR3 nucleotides are TGTGCCAGCAGCCCAGGGACTAGCGCGGAGACCCAGTACTTC.

The CDR3 DNA reads as TGTGCCAGCAGCCCCATTGGCACAGGGTTCTCCTACGAGCAGTACTTC. Translating it yields CASSPIGTGFSYEQYF. This chain links TRBV4-2 with TRBJ2-7; D might be TRBD1 (6 bases). CDR1 and CDR2 (germline): LGHNA, YNFKEQ. There are 16 residues in the CDR3. Deletions cut 4 bases from V and 0 bases from J, with 16 bases between.

The rearrangement uses TRBV5-1 and TRBJ2-1; tentative D call: TRBD2 (6 bases). The germline V gene has CDR1 SGHRS and CDR2 YFSETQ. The germline V and J ends were trimmed by 0 bases and 1 base, with 11 bases remaining between them. The CDR3 is made up of 16 amino acids. This chain's CDR3 is CASSLAYGGSYNEQFF. CDR3 DNA sequence: TGCGCCAGCAGCTTGGCGTACGGGGGATCCTACAATGAGCAGTTCTTC.

V gene TRBV6-5 combines with J gene TRBJ2-3; 8 bases align to TRBD1. Per the germline V gene, CDR1 is MNHEY and CDR2 is SVGAGI. Trimming took 6 bases from V and 6 from J; bases not matched to a gene: 8. This CDR3 comprises 14 residues. The CDR3 loop reads CASRTGERGDTQYF. The CDR3 nucleotides read TGTGCCAGCAGGACAGGGGAGAGAGGTGATACGCAGTATTTT.

The rearrangement uses TRBV18 and TRBJ1-4; TRBD1 is a possible D gene (5 bases). V was cut by 3 bases and J by 5 bases, with 13 bases left in between. Germline V CDR1 and CDR2: KGHSH, LQKENI. The CDR3 runs to 15 residues. The CDR3 nucleotides read TGTGCCAGCTCACCCTCCGGGACGGGAAATGAAAAACTGTTTTTT. Translating it yields CASSPSGTGNEKLFF.

The chain uses TRBV11-2 and TRBJ1-2; D may be TRBD1 (6 bases). CDR3 length: 14 amino acids. The V gene lost 2 bases and the J gene lost 8 bases, with 15 bases spanning the gap. CDR1 and CDR2 from the germline V gene are SGHAT and FQNNGV. The CDR3 DNA is TGTGCCAGCAGCTTACTCGCGGGGGCGTACGGCTACACCTTC. Amino acids: CASSLLAGAYGYTF.

V usage is TRBV4-1 and J usage is TRBJ1-2; D uncertain. Trimming pared 1 base from V and 8 bases from J, leaving 11 bases between. From germline, CDR1 is MGHRA and CDR2 YSYEKL. The CDR3 consists of 13 residues. The CDR3 nucleotides are TGCGCCAGCAGCCAAGTCGAGCTCAGGGGCTACACCTTC. Translated: CASSQVELRGYTF.

The J gene is TRBJ1-5, the V gene TRBV28, with D possibly being TRBD1 (5 bases). This CDR3 has 14 amino acids. V lost 5 bases, J lost 6 bases, and 14 bases lay in between. Germline CDR1 and CDR2: MDHEN and SYDVKM. CDR3 sequence: CASSRGTLGQPQHF. In nucleotides, the CDR3 is TGTGCCAGCAGTCGGGGGACGTTGGGTCAGCCCCAGCATTTT.

The CDR3 reads CASSVAPMNTEAFF. The CDR3 bases are TGTGCCAGCAGCGTAGCTCCTATGAACACTGAAGCTTTCTTT. The chain recombines TRBV9 with TRBJ1-1; D call uncertain. Germline assignment: CDR1 SGDLS and CDR2 YYNGEE. CDR3 size: 14 residues. V was clipped by 0 bases and J by 0 bases, with 6 bases between them.

The CDR3 protein is CASRSDRLGYGYTF. CDR3 in DNA: TGCGCCAGCAGATCCGACAGGCTCGGCTATGGCTACACCTTC. The chain links TRBV5-1 to TRBJ1-2; tentatively, D is TRBD1 (6 bases). With 5 bases removed from V and 4 bases from J, the gap between germline ends came to 15 bases. The CDR3 covers 14 residues. The germline gives CDR1 SGHRS, CDR2 YFSETQ.

The chain is built from TRBV7-8 and TRBJ2-5, with unresolved D. Germline V gives CDR1 SGHVS, CDR2 FQNEAQ. The CDR3 sequence is 14 residues long. Trimming shortened V by 2 bases and J by 0 bases, and 7 bases separated the two germline ends. CDR3 nucleotides: TGTGCCAGCAGCTTAAGTCAGAACCAAGAGACCCAGTACTTC. Its protein product is CASSLSQNQETQYF.

The chain has TRBV7-2 and TRBJ2-7, with a weak D call TRBD2 (5 bases). The CDR3 is 13 amino acids. The germline V gene has CDR1 SGHTA and CDR2 FQGNSA. With 3 bases removed from V and 7 bases from J, the gap between germline ends came to 13 bases. The CDR3 sequence: CASSLERRSEQYF. The CDR3 bases are TGTGCCAGCAGCTTGGAGCGGAGGAGTGAGCAGTACTTC.

This chain uses TRBV6-5 with TRBJ2-7; perhaps TRBD2 as D (5 bases). The CDR3 is made up of 13 amino acids. The V and J ends lost 0 bases and 3 bases respectively, with 6 bases between them. Germline CDR1 and CDR2: MNHEY and SVGAGI. In DNA, the CDR3 is TGTGCCAGCAGTTACTCCGAGGGCTACGAGCAGTACTTC. Translation gives CASSYSEGYEQYF.

The gene calls are TRBV2 and TRBJ2-1; the match to TRBD2 covers 7 bases. The CDR3 has 13 amino acids. Germline CDR1 SNHLY, CDR2 FYNNEI. V was clipped by 8 bases and J by 8 bases; unmatched bases: 9. This CDR3 reads CASHLSGIDEQFF. DNA for the CDR3: TGTGCCAGCCATTTGAGCGGGATCGATGAGCAGTTCTTC.

V is TRBV28 and J is TRBJ1-2, with 8 bases fitting TRBD1. Germline-derived CDR1 and CDR2 are MDHEN and SYDVKM. This CDR3 has 15 amino acids. The junction had 14 bases not matched to a gene; V was cut back by 6 bases and J by 8 bases. CDR3 coding DNA: TGTGCCAGCAGGGCCTCTCAGGGGGCTCTGAGAGGCTACACCTTC. It yields the protein CASRASQGALRGYTF.

The V gene is TRBV19, the J gene TRBJ2-1, with 10 nucleotides matching TRBD1. The junction had 4 bases not matched to a gene; V was cut back by 4 bases and J by 4 bases. The CDR3 consists of 15 residues. Germline CDR1 is LNHDA and CDR2 is SQIVND (reference sequence). The CDR3 bases are TGTGCCAGTAGTACCCGGGACAGGGGTTACAATGAGCAGTTCTTC. Translated, it gives CASSTRDRGYNEQFF.

V is TRBV28 and J is TRBJ2-7; weak D call: TRBD1 (6 bases). Germline values: CDR1 MDHEN, CDR2 SYDVKM. Trimming stripped 6 bases from V and 2 bases from J, with 11 bases between. This CDR3 region has 13 residues. The CDR3, as DNA: TGTGCCAGCAGGGACTGGGGGCCCTACGAGCAGTACTTC. Its protein is CASRDWGPYEQYF.

V gene TRBV29-1 combines with J gene TRBJ1-1, with D unresolved. Deletions cut 3 bases from V and 2 bases from J, with 4 bases between. The CDR3 runs 11 residues. CDR1 and CDR2 (germline): SQVTM, ANQGSEA. The CDR3 spells CSVDGNTEAFF. The CDR3 DNA reads as TGCAGCGTTGATGGAAACACTGAAGCTTTCTTT.

The V call is TRBV5-5, the J call TRBJ1-6; D is perhaps TRBD1 (6 bases). The germline V gene encodes CDR1 SGHKS and CDR2 YYEKEE (reference sequence). The CDR3 sequence is 17 residues long. Trimming removed 6 bases from V and 8 bases from J, with 24 bases in between. The CDR3 DNA follows: TGTGCCAGCATACTGGGGGGCGTCGGGGGTGTTTATTCACCCCTCCACTTT. The encoded protein is CASILGGVGGVYSPLHF.

The genes are TRBV5-6 and TRBJ1-1; TRBD1 agrees at 8 bases. This CDR3 is built from 17 residues. Trimming took 4 bases from V and 0 from J; bases not matched to a gene: 11. Germline assignment: CDR1 SGHDT and CDR2 YYEEEE. This chain's CDR3 is CASSRVRDRSMNTEAFF. The CDR3 coding sequence is TGTGCCAGCAGCCGTGTCCGGGACAGGAGCATGAACACTGAAGCTTTCTTT.

The chain uses TRBV7-2 and TRBJ2-3; 10 positions agree with TRBD2. Germline-derived CDR1 and CDR2 are SGHTA and FQGNSA. This CDR3 is 16 amino acids long. V trimming: 1 base; J trimming: 6 bases; junction bases outside the gene matches: 7. CDR3 bases: TGTGCCAGCAGCTTAGACGGGACTAGCGCTGGGGATACGCAGTATTTT. This encodes CASSLDGTSAGDTQYF.

The gene calls are TRBV11-2 and TRBJ2-3; D remains unclear. The CDR3 runs to 14 residues. Germline assignment: CDR1 SGHAT and CDR2 FQNNGV. V was trimmed by 6 bases and J by 1 base, leaving 11 bases between them. The CDR3 is CASSPPSGTDTQYF. The CDR3 bases are TGTGCCAGCAGTCCCCCAAGTGGCACAGATACGCAGTATTTT.

This chain uses TRBV10-3 with TRBJ1-1; TRBD1 might be the D (5 bases). CDR3 length: 12 residues. V dropped 8 bases and J dropped 5 bases, with 12 bases sitting between them. Germline CDR1 reads ENHRY; CDR2 reads SYGVKD. In DNA form, the CDR3 reads TGTGCCATCGGGACCAGGGCGACTGAAGCTTTCTTT. The encoded protein is CAIGTRATEAFF.

The V call is TRBV9, the J call TRBJ2-5, with 7 positions matching TRBD1. With 0 bases clipped from V and 5 bases from J, the junction kept 4 bases outside the gene matches. The CDR3 consists of 14 residues. CDR1 and CDR2 (germline): SGDLS, YYNGEE. This CDR3 reads CASSVGQGWETQYF. The CDR3 DNA reads as TGTGCCAGCAGCGTAGGACAGGGATGGGAGACCCAGTACTTC.